This record covers a single TCR beta chain. Its matching antigen is unknown. These data belong to a study of cytomegalovirus exposure and HLA in healthy donors. Study results and limitations: Most TCR sequences were uncommon, yet certain public TCRs appeared in many donors.

The CDR3 covers 18 residues. The ends were cut back, 5 bases at V and 0 bases at J, with 17 bases in the middle. CDR1 is MNHEY, CDR2 SMNVEV, per germline (reference sequence). PCR employed 60 Vbeta and 13 Jbeta primers. Repertoires were generated with immunoSEQ multiplex PCR, while TCRdb's copy carries only in-frame clones and drops some. Here the sample spans about 110,000 clones, about 70% being singletons. J is TRBJ2-6 and V is TRBV27; D possibly corresponds to TRBD1 (6 bases). The TCR was taken from a woman between 40 and 55 years old in good health and CMV-seronegative. The sample was PBMCs. Here the CDR3 DNA reads TGTGCCAGCAGTCTGACCCGGGACATCCGCTCTGGGGCCAACGTCCTGACTTTC. It encodes CASSLTRDIRSGANVLTF.